The T cell receptor beta chain under discussion was sequenced for a study of identical twins. It was template switching that added a universal primer site, and there were unique molecular identifiers on the cDNA. TCRdb redid the calling of the 5' RACE reads with MiXCR, one entry per CDR3 protein. Among about 280,000 distinct CDR3 sequences listed, roughly 8.6% were seen once. These data were likewise used in another study, on yellow fever vaccine responses in identical twins. Turning to that study: Reportedly, the T cell response mounted by twins to vaccine seemed partly convergent, partly personalized.

Specimen: memory (CD45RO+) T cells sorted from blood. This receptor was obtained from a woman aged 18-29 years in good health.

The CDR3 nucleotides are TGCAGTGCTCGGACTAGCGGGGACCACAATGAGCAGTTCTTC. It yields the protein CSARTSGDHNEQFF. V and J are TRBV20-1 and TRBJ2-1; TRBD2 aligns across 12 bases. The germline CDR1 and CDR2 sequences are DFQATT and SNEGSKA (reference sequence). This CDR3 contains 14 residues. Trimming cost V 5 bases and J 5 bases; bases outside gene matches: 4.